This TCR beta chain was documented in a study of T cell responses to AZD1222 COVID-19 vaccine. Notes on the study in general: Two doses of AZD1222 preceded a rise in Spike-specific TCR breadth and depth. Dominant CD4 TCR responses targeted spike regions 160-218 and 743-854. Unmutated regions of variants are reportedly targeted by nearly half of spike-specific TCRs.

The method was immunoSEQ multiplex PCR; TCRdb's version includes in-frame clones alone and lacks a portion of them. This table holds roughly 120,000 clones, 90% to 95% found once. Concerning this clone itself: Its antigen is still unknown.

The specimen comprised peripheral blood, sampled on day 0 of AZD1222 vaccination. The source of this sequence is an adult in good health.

The CDR3 sequence: CASSAFSSNQPQHF. DNA for the CDR3: TGTGCCAGCAGTGCCTTTAGTAGCAATCAGCCCCAGCATTTT. The chain combines TRBV6-2 or TRBV6-3 with TRBJ1-5; D remains unclear. Trimming removed 5 bases at V and 0 bases at J, with 8 bases between. The CDR3 has 14 amino acids. Germline V lookup: CDR1 MNHEY, CDR2 SVGEGT.